This T cell receptor beta chain originates from a study of cytomegalovirus exposure and HLA in healthy donors. The V end was cut by 4 bases, the J end by 2 bases, with 5 bases between. The germline gives CDR1 KGHSH, CDR2 LQKENI. This CDR3 comprises 12 residues. Overall study findings and caveats: The authors judged a highly shared variant cluster likely a sequencing artifact. TCR beta V- and J-gene trimming was later associated with a missense DCLRE1C variant.

PCR amplification relied on 60 Vbeta primers (plus 13 Jbeta primers). Original processing methods: Around 10 million of the 60 million to 90 million unique TCR beta chains counted in a later analysis were shared. Measured with immunoSEQ multiplex PCR; TCRdb has only the in-frame clones, and not every one. V, J and clone size derive from that table, while D and trimming were established from the DNA sequence. This sample contains some 56,000 clones. Worth noting for this clone: Its antigen is not known.

The sequence came from a woman aged 25 to 39 in good health and CMV-seropositive. This chain joins TRBV18 and TRBJ2-5; no clear D. Sequencing was performed on PBMCs. The DNA of the CDR3 is TGTGCCAGCTCACAGGAGCAAGAGACCCAGTACTTC. Protein product: CASSQEQETQYF. Full variable domain (outside the CDR3, taken from reference TRBV18 and TRBJ2-5): NAGVMQNPRHLVRRRGQEARLRCSPMKGHSHVYWYRQLPEEGLKFMVYLQKENIIDESGMPKERFSAEFPKEGPSILRIQQVVRGDSAAYFCASSQEQETQYFGPGTRLLVL.